One sample yielded the 14 T cell receptor beta chains listed below, sequenced in a study of T-cell memory formation after mild COVID-19. TCRdb passed the 5' RACE reads through MiXCR, listing each CDR3 protein once. The sample has 550,000 to 700,000 distinct CDR3 sequences; more than 15% are singletons. The sequenced sample was PBMCs or a T cell subset sorted from them (not recorded which). The receptors shown here come from an adult woman who had mild COVID-19 (a few samples of this study predate the infection). Cell type and time point are not known.

The chain has TRBV5-4 and TRBJ2-6; D unresolved. Germline V gene sequence: CDR1 SGHNT, CDR2 YYREEE (reference sequence). CDR3 size: 15 residues. V was clipped by 2 bases and J by 0 bases, with 6 bases between them. The CDR3, as DNA: TGTGCCAGCAGCTTAGGGTTCTCTGGGGCCAACGTCCTGACTTTC. It translates to CASSLGFSGANVLTF.

The genes are TRBV27 and TRBJ2-7; 12 bases line up with TRBD2. This CDR3 contains 17 residues. Looked up from germline, CDR1 is MNHEY and CDR2 is SMNVEV (reference sequence). V lost 4 bases, J lost 2 bases, and 9 bases stayed unmatched. CDR3 amino acids: CASSSQGLAGLTYEQYF. CDR3 sequence (DNA): TGTGCCAGCAGTTCCCAAGGACTAGCGGGGCTTACCTACGAGCAGTACTTC.

CDR3 coding DNA: TGTGCCAGCAGCTTCGGTTCAGGTCCGTCAGAAGAGACCCAGTACTTC. It yields the protein CASSFGSGPSEETQYF. This sequence joins TRBV7-9 and TRBJ2-5; D gene uncertain. The V end lost 3 bases, the J end lost 3 bases, and 17 bases lay between the germline ends. Germline CDR1 SEHNR, CDR2 FQNEAQ (reference sequence). The CDR3 has 16 residues. The variable domain in full, with the rest retrieved from reference TRBV7-9 and TRBJ2-5, is DTGVSQNPRHKITKRGQNVTFRCDPISEHNRLYWYRQTLGQGPEFLTYFQNEAQLEKSRLLSDRFSAERPKGSFSTLEIQRTEQGDSAMYLCASSFGSGPSEETQYFGPGTRLLVL.

This clonotype was seen many times. This rearrangement joins TRBV6-2 or TRBV6-3 to TRBJ1-6; D is ambiguous. The ends were cut back, 6 bases at V and 7 bases at J, with 10 bases in the middle. The CDR3 has 13 amino acids. Germline V CDR1 and CDR2: MNHEY, SVGEGT. The DNA of the CDR3 is TGTGCCAGCAGCGTCCCCCGGAATTCACCCCTCCACTTT. Translated: CASSVPRNSPLHF.

In this sample, this clonotype turned up many times. The genes are TRBV7-9 and TRBJ1-4; D is unresolved. CDR1 is SEHNR, CDR2 FQNEAQ, per germline (reference sequence). The CDR3 is 14 residues long. Trimming stripped 2 bases from V and 8 bases from J, with 12 bases between. For the CDR3, the DNA is TGTGCCAGCAGCTTAACACCACGAGGGGAAAAACTGTTTTTT. The encoded protein is CASSLTPRGEKLFF.

Ten or more counts support this clonotype. The CDR3 DNA follows: TGTGCCACCAGTGACGCTGCATTAGGGGCACAGTTCTTC. It is translated as CATSDAALGAQFF. The genes are TRBV24-1 and TRBJ2-1, with D perhaps matching TRBD1 (5 bases). Trimming removed 4 bases from V and 13 bases from J, with 16 bases in between. CDR3 length: 13 amino acids. Germline V lookup: CDR1 KGHDR, CDR2 SFDVKD.

This clonotype was picked up many times. V gene TRBV27 combines with J gene TRBJ1-1; 7 bases line up with TRBD1. The V gene end was trimmed by 6 bases and the J gene end by 1 base; junction bases not matched to a gene: 5. The CDR3 has 14 residues. Per the germline V gene, CDR1 is MNHEY and CDR2 is SMNVEV (reference sequence). CDR3 DNA: TGTGCCAGCAGCTACAGGGGACCGAACACTGAAGCTTTCTTT. Its translation: CASSYRGPNTEAFF.

The V and J genes are TRBV5-1 and TRBJ1-4; D uncertain. CDR1 is SGHRS, CDR2 YFSETQ, per germline. CDR3 length: 16 amino acids. The V end lost 1 base, the J end lost 0 bases, and 10 bases lay between the germline ends. Here the CDR3 DNA reads TGCGCCAGCAGCTTGATTGGCGGATCAACTAATGAAAAACTGTTTTTT. Translated: CASSLIGGSTNEKLFF.

This chain joins TRBV7-8 and TRBJ2-1; D perhaps matches TRBD2 (6 bases). Per germline, CDR1 SGHVS and CDR2 FQNEAQ. V lost 6 bases and J 8 bases, leaving 11 bases between the germline ends. The CDR3 extends over 12 amino acids. The CDR3 here is CASRAWRDEQFF. The CDR3 DNA follows: TGTGCCAGCAGGGCATGGAGGGATGAGCAGTTCTTC.

This clonotype has more than one count but fewer than ten. The chain couples TRBV7-2 to TRBJ2-7; 10 bases are shared with TRBD1. CDR3 size: 17 residues. CDR1 is SGHTA and CDR2 is FQGNSA in the germline V gene. Trimming removed 5 bases from V and 4 bases from J; junction bases left unmatched: 14. The DNA for the CDR3 is TGTGCCAGCAGCCCAGCTCCGGGGACAGGGGTGTGGTACGAGCAGTACTTC. Its translation is CASSPAPGTGVWYEQYF.

The rearrangement uses TRBV27 and TRBJ1-4; D call uncertain. Trimming took 5 bases from V and 5 from J, leaving 9 bases between them. Germline V gives CDR1 MNHEY, CDR2 SMNVEV (reference sequence). The CDR3 runs to 13 residues. As DNA, the CDR3 is TGTGCCAGCAGTCAGCTACGGAATGAAAAACTGTTTTTT. It codes for CASSQLRNEKLFF.

The sample holds a few counts of this clonotype. The chain links TRBV12-3 or TRBV12-4 to TRBJ2-7; maybe TRBD1 (6 bases). The CDR3 runs to 14 residues. V gave up 7 bases and J gave up 4 bases, with 17 bases separating them. The DNA of the CDR3 is TGTGCCAGCACTCCGCCGGGACAAATTTACGAGCAGTACTTC. Its translation is CASTPPGQIYEQYF.

In this sample, this clonotype turned up a few times. The DNA for the CDR3 is TGTGCCAGCTCACCGGCGGGACAGGGATTCAATGAGCAGTTCTTC. It yields the protein CASSPAGQGFNEQFF. This chain joins TRBV18 and TRBJ2-1, with 9 bases lining up with TRBD1. From germline, CDR1 is KGHSH and CDR2 LQKENI. CDR3 length: 15 residues. J gave up 6 bases and V 3 bases, and 6 bases lay outside the gene matches. Complete variable domain (other parts from reference TRBV18 and TRBJ2-1): NAGVMQNPRHLVRRRGQEARLRCSPMKGHSHVYWYRQLPEEGLKFMVYLQKENIIDESGMPKERFSAEFPKEGPSILRIQQVVRGDSAAYFCASSPAGQGFNEQFFGPGTRLTVL.

A few counts support this clonotype. The chain has TRBV7-2 and TRBJ2-1, with D possibly matching TRBD2 (6 bases). The CDR3 is 16 residues long. Trimming shortened V by 1 base and J by 2 bases, and 12 bases separated the two germline ends. Germline lookup yields CDR1 SGHTA and CDR2 FQGNSA. The DNA of the CDR3 is TGTGCCAGCAGCTTAGGGAGGACTACCCCCTACAATGAGCAGTTCTTC. It is translated as CASSLGRTTPYNEQFF.